This T cell receptor beta chain stems from a study of T cells after yellow fever vaccination. General study points: Subsequent booster samples again held most clones from primary vaccination (less than 98% CD4, nearly 90% CD8).

A single record per CDR3 protein comes from TCRdb applying MiXCR to the 5' RACE reads. Among 250,000 to 350,000 distinct CDR3 sequences, roughly 6.8% were seen once, and the ten largest hold 15% to 20%. V dropped 0 bases and J dropped 5 bases, with 13 bases sitting between them. The CDR3 covers 15 residues. Germline V gene sequence: CDR1 LGHDT, CDR2 YNNKEL (reference sequence). This clonotype has just a few counts. Its target is unknown. Specimen: PBMCs, collected around 45 days after the first yellow fever vaccination. J is TRBJ2-5 and V is TRBV3-1; D call uncertain. This sequence was found in a man between 18 and 35 years old who received the YFV17D yellow fever vaccine. DNA of the CDR3: TGTGCCAGCAGCCAAGATCTAATGCGCCTCGAGACCCAGTACTTC. Translated, it gives CASSQDLMRLETQYF.